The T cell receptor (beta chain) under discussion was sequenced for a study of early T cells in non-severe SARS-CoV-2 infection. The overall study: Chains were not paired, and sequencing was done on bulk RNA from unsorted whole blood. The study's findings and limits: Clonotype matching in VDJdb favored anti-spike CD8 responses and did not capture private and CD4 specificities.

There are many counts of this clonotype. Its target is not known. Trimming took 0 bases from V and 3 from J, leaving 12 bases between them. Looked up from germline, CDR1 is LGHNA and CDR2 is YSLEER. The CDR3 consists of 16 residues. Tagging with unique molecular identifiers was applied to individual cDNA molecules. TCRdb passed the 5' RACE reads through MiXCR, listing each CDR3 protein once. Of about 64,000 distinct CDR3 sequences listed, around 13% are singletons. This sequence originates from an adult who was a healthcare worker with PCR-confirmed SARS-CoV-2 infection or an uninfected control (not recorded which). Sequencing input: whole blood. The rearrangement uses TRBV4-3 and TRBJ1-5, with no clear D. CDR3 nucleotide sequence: TGCGCCAGCAGCCAAGATCTGGACCGCCCCAATCAGCCCCAGCATTTT. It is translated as CASSQDLDRPNQPQHF.